These 25 T cell receptor beta chains originate from one sample sequenced in a study of T cells after posttransplantation cyclophosphamide. Controls had myeloablative marrow grafts with methotrexate and calcineurin inhibitor, sampled at 1 year. The method was immunoSEQ multiplex PCR; TCRdb's version includes in-frame clones alone and lacks a portion of them. The sample lists about 9,600 clones; 85% to 90% were seen once. The sequencing here drew on PBMCs, taken after an allogeneic stem cell transplant with a calcineurin inhibitor and methotrexate. The receptors were sampled from a male patient in his thirties who received an allogeneic stem cell transplant from an unrelated donor, was CMV-positive, and had no GVHD. Some T cells may have originated in the graft donor.

Comments on this clone: The sample has other DNA sequences that encode this CDR3 too. This sequence joins TRBV6-5 and TRBJ2-7; D is unclear. CDR1 MNHEY and CDR2 SVGAGI come from the germline V gene. The V gene lost 2 bases and the J gene lost 7 bases, with 12 bases spanning the gap. The CDR3 totals 13 residues. CDR3 loop: CASSYSLSGEQYV. The DNA of the CDR3 is TGTGCCAGCAGTTACAGTCTCTCCGGGGAGCAGTACGTC.

The chain combines TRBV29-1 with TRBJ2-1; 11 bases are shared with TRBD2. Germline loops: CDR1 SQVTM, CDR2 ANQGSEA. V shed 2 bases, J shed 8 bases, and the junction held 8 bases outside the gene matches. The CDR3 length is 15 residues. CDR3 sequence reads: CSVETSSGRSDEQFF. In DNA, the CDR3 is TGCAGCGTTGAAACGTCTAGCGGGAGGAGCGATGAGCAGTTCTTC.

This clone has just one count. The chain joins TRBV11-3 to TRBJ2-5; tentative D call: TRBD2 (5 bases). Trimming pared 4 bases from V and 1 base from J, leaving 10 bases between. The CDR3 is 14 amino acids. Per germline, CDR1 SGHNT and CDR2 YENEEA. The CDR3 DNA sequence: TGTGCCAGCAGCTCGCTCGGACTCCAAGAGACCCAGTACTTC. It is translated as CASSSLGLQETQYF.

The V and J genes are TRBV5-1 and TRBJ1-1; D is possibly TRBD1 (6 bases). Germline CDR1 is SGHRS and CDR2 is YFSETQ. Trimming took off 4 bases at V and 3 bases at J, with 10 bases between the two ends. This CDR3 is 13 amino acids long. The CDR3: CASSPDRYTEAFF. The CDR3 nucleotides read TGCGCCAGCAGCCCCGACAGGTACACTGAAGCTTTCTTT. Supplemented by reference TRBV5-1 and TRBJ1-1, the full variable domain reads KAGVTQTPRYLIKTRGQQVTLSCSPISGHRSVSWYQQTPGQGLQFLFEYFSETQRNKGNFPGRFSGRQFSNSRSEMNVSTLELGDSALYLCASSPDRYTEAFFGQGTRLTVV.

This chain joins TRBV9 and TRBJ1-1; 7 bases are shared with TRBD1. Germline values: CDR1 SGDLS, CDR2 YYNGEE. V trimming: 0 bases; J trimming: 1 base; junction bases outside the gene matches: 9. The CDR3 is 17 amino acids. CDR3 coding DNA: TGTGCCAGCAGCGTAGGTCAACAGGGGTGGGCGAACACTGAAGCTTTCTTT. Protein sequence: CASSVGQQGWANTEAFF.

The chain combines TRBV5-1 with TRBJ1-6; D may be TRBD1 (6 bases). Germline loops: CDR1 SGHRS, CDR2 YFSETQ. Trimming left V 0 bases short and J 5 bases short, with 9 bases between. The CDR3 contains 15 residues. As DNA, the CDR3 is TGCGCCAGCAGCTTGGCCCCAGGGGATAATTCACCCCTCCACTTT. This gives the protein CASSLAPGDNSPLHF.

The table lists this clone with a few counts. The chain combines TRBV28 with TRBJ1-1; D is unresolved. Looked up from germline, CDR1 is MDHEN and CDR2 is SYDVKM. V gave up 7 bases and J gave up 5 bases, with 8 bases separating them. The CDR3 totals 11 residues. The DNA for the CDR3 is TGTGCCAGCACGGGAGGGACTGAAGCTTTCTTT. Its translation: CASTGGTEAFF.

This sequence joins TRBV9 and TRBJ2-1; the match to TRBD1 covers 8 bases. This CDR3 has 15 residues. Germline-derived CDR1 and CDR2 are SGDLS and YYNGEE. V was pared by 3 bases and J by 1 base, with 3 bases of the junction left unmatched. CDR3 DNA: TGTGCCAGCAGCGGAAGGACAGGGTCCTACAATGAGCAGTTCTTC. Translating it yields CASSGRTGSYNEQFF.

V usage is TRBV6-5 and J usage is TRBJ2-3; D call uncertain. V lost 0 bases, J lost 0 bases, and 7 bases lay in between. The CDR3 has 15 amino acids. In germline, CDR1 is MNHEY, CDR2 SVGAGI. In nucleotides, the CDR3 is TGTGCCAGCAGTTACTCGCCCGGTAGCACAGATACGCAGTATTTT. Residues: CASSYSPGSTDTQYF.

This clone appeared a single time. This rearrangement joins TRBV7-2 to TRBJ2-7, with TRBD2 matching 7 bases. The trim removed 1 base at V and 2 bases at J, leaving 8 bases unmatched. CDR1 and CDR2 (germline): SGHTA, FQGNSA. This CDR3 is built from 16 residues. The CDR3 DNA follows: TGTGCCAGCAGCTTAGAAGGCGGGAGAAAACCCTACGAGCAGTACTTC. This sequence encodes CASSLEGGRKPYEQYF.

The chain combines TRBV4-1 with TRBJ2-3; 11 bases agree with TRBD2. The germline V gene has CDR1 MGHRA and CDR2 YSYEKL. V lost 2 bases and J lost 3; bases outside the gene matches: 7. The CDR3 runs to 17 residues. The CDR3 region has the DNA TGCGCCAGCAGCCAACGCAAGGGACTAGCGGTGACAGATACGCAGTATTTT. This translates into CASSQRKGLAVTDTQYF.

J is TRBJ1-1 and V is TRBV4-1, with 9 bases fitting TRBD1. The CDR3 has 15 amino acids. V shed 0 bases, J shed 5 bases, and the junction held 4 bases outside the gene matches. Germline CDR1 and CDR2: MGHRA and YSYEKL. The CDR3 DNA sequence: TGCGCCAGCAGCCAAGAGACAGGGGGGGGGACTGAAGCTTTCTTT. It translates to CASSQETGGGTEAFF.

The genes are TRBV7-3 and TRBJ2-3, with D possibly matching TRBD1 (6 bases). The CDR3 contains 16 residues. Germline-derived CDR1 and CDR2 are SGHTA and FQGTGA. V lost 5 bases to trimming and J lost 8 bases, with 23 bases between them. The CDR3 DNA reads TGTGCCAGCAGCCCGACCGGCGGTCAGGGGAGTGGTACGCAGTATTTT. Translating it yields CASSPTGGQGSGTQYF.

This clone has a single count. The chain couples TRBV7-9 to TRBJ2-3, with 8 bases matching TRBD2. Trimming removed 2 bases from V and 5 bases from J; junction bases left unmatched: 6. Germline loops: CDR1 SEHNR, CDR2 FQNEAQ (reference sequence). The length of the CDR3 is 15 residues. The CDR3 DNA reads TGTGCCAGCAGCTTACCGGGAGGGCCCGAAGATACGCAGTATTTT. Translated, it gives CASSLPGGPEDTQYF.

The chain carries TRBV11-3 and TRBJ2-4; 14 nucleotides match TRBD2. The germline V gene has CDR1 SGHNT and CDR2 YENEEA. This CDR3 is 18 amino acids long. The ends lost 1 base at V and 4 bases at J; junction bases unmatched: 6. The CDR3, as DNA: TGTGCCAGCAGCTTAGGTTTGAGACTAGCGGGGGGGAAAAACATTCAGTACTTC. Translated, it gives CASSLGLRLAGGKNIQYF.

The chain employs TRBV18 and TRBJ2-7, with 14 bases that match TRBD2. CDR1 is KGHSH, CDR2 LQKENI, per germline. With 3 bases clipped from V and 4 bases from J, the junction kept 5 bases outside the gene matches. The CDR3 length is 16 residues. As DNA, the CDR3 is TGTGCCAGCTCACCCGCGACTAGCGGGAGGGGGTACGAGCAGTACTTC. Translation gives CASSPATSGRGYEQYF.

The rearrangement uses TRBV5-4 and TRBJ1-3; D is perhaps TRBD1 (5 bases). Germline lookup yields CDR1 SGHNT and CDR2 YYREEE (reference sequence). This CDR3 has 17 residues. Trimming shortened V by 0 bases and J by 0 bases, and 13 bases separated the two germline ends. CDR3 loop: CASSLEGLRGSGNTIYF. CDR3 nucleotides: TGTGCCAGCAGCTTGGAGGGTCTTAGGGGCTCTGGAAACACCATATATTTT.

CDR3 DNA sequence: TGTGCCAGCACCCAAGGACAGAGCAATAACTATGGCTACACCTTC. This encodes CASTQGQSNNYGYTF. The chain carries TRBV5-8 and TRBJ1-2, with a weak D call TRBD1 (6 bases). The CDR3 is 15 residues long. From germline, CDR1 is SGHTS and CDR2 YDEGEE. V was clipped by 6 bases and J by 1 base, with 16 bases between them.

The rearrangement joins TRBV10-3 to TRBJ2-1, with D maybe TRBD2 (5 bases). V was shortened by 7 bases and J by 5 bases, with 12 bases between the two germline ends. Germline CDR1 ENHRY, CDR2 SYGVKD. This CDR3 comprises 13 residues. CDR3 sequence reads: CAINEAAHNEQFF. The CDR3 DNA reads TGTGCCATCAACGAAGCGGCCCACAATGAGCAGTTCTTC.

The rearrangement uses TRBV6-5 and TRBJ1-1; a possible D gene is TRBD1 (6 bases). The V end lost 1 base, the J end lost 4 bases, and 13 bases lay between the germline ends. This CDR3 is built from 15 residues. Germline V gene sequence: CDR1 MNHEY, CDR2 SVGAGI. The CDR3: CASSYWGEGGTEAFF. In DNA, the CDR3 is TGTGCCAGCAGTTACTGGGGGGAGGGGGGCACTGAAGCTTTCTTT.

V is TRBV10-3 and J is TRBJ2-1; 8 positions match TRBD2. Germline V CDR1 and CDR2: ENHRY, SYGVKD. The J segment lost 8 bases and the V segment lost 8 bases, leaving 8 bases of the junction unmatched. This CDR3 is 13 amino acids long. CDR3 DNA sequence: TGTGCCATCGCCAGCGGGAGTATTGATGAGCAGTTCTTC. Translating it yields CAIASGSIDEQFF.

This clone was seen more than once but under ten times. The genes are TRBV6-4 and TRBJ2-1, with D perhaps matching TRBD2 (5 bases). This CDR3 contains 15 residues. V shed 0 bases and J shed 4 bases, with 10 bases lying between them. Germline values: CDR1 MRHNA, CDR2 SNTAGT. CDR3 protein: CASSDSSGEYNEQFF. The CDR3 region has the DNA TGTGCCAGCAGTGACTCGAGCGGAGAATACAATGAGCAGTTCTTC.

This clone was recorded a few times. The junction departs from germline at one end; a sequencing error may be responsible. The V gene is TRBV7-9, the J gene TRBJ1-2; D is unclear. Germline V gene data show CDR1 as SEHNR and CDR2 as FQNEAQ (reference sequence). The CDR3 has 15 amino acids. CDR3 coding DNA: TGCGCCAGCAGCCAAGAGCAGGCAGCTAACTATGGCTACACCTTC. This sequence encodes CASSQEQAANYGYTF.

The chain is built from TRBV5-1 and TRBJ2-1, with 8 bases that match TRBD2. CDR3 size: 16 residues. Germline assignment: CDR1 SGHRS and CDR2 YFSETQ. The V gene end was trimmed by 0 bases and the J gene end by 4 bases; junction bases not matched to a gene: 6. The CDR3 DNA reads as TGCGCCAGCAGCTTGGAAGGGTTAGCGGGATACAATGAGCAGTTCTTC. This translates into CASSLEGLAGYNEQFF.

The V gene is TRBV21-1, the J gene TRBJ2-7; the D call of TRBD2 is as the table states it, not checked on the DNA. TRBV21-1 is shown as a pseudogene. This CDR3 comprises 16 residues. The CDR3 DNA sequence: TGTGCCAGCAGCAAAGTGGAAGCGGGAGGGTGGCCCGAGCAGTACTTC. Amino acids: CASSKVEAGGWPEQYF.